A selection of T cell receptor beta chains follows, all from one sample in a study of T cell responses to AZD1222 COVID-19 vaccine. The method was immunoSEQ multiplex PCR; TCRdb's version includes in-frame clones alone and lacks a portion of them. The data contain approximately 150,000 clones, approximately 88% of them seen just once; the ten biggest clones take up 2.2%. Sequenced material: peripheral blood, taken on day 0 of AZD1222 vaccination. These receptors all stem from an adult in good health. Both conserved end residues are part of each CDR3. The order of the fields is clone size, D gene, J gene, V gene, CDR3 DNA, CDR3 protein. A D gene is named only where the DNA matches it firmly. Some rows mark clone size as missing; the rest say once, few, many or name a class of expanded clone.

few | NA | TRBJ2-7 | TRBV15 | TGTGCCACCAGCAACATGCAGGGGACCTCCTACGAGCAGTACTTC | CATSNMQGTSYEQYF
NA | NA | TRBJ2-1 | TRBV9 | TGTGCCAGCAGCCCGGGGGCAGGCCGAGGCCACAATGAGCAGTTCTTC | CASSPGAGRGHNEQFF
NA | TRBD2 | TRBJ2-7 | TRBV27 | TGTGCCAGCAGTTTCCGAACTGTGGAGCGGGGATATACCTACGAGCAGTACTTC | CASSFRTVERGYTYEQYF
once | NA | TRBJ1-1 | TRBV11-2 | TGTGCCAGCAGCTTAGCAGGGAACACTGAAGCTTTCTTT | CASSLAGNTEAFF
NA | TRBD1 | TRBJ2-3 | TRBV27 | TGTGCCAGCAGAACAGGGGGCTGGGTAGATACGCAGTATTTT | CASRTGGWVDTQYF
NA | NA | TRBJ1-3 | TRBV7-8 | TGTGCCAGCAGCTCCCGACGGACAGACACCATATATTTT | CASSSRRTDTIYF
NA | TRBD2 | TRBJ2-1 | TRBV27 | TGTGCCAGCACCACCCGGACTAGCGGATCTTACAATGAGCAGTTCTTC | CASTTRTSGSYNEQFF
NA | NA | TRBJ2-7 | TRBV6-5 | TGTGCCAGCAGTTACTCGAACGAGCAGTACTTC | CASSYSNEQYF
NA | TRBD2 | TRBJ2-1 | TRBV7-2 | TGTGCCAGCAGCCGTGTCGGGGTGGCGGGAGGAAGCAATGAGCAGTTCTTC | CASSRVGVAGGSNEQFF
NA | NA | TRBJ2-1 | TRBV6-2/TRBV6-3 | TGTGCCAGCAGTTACACGGGCAGGGGCCCCTCATTCTACAATGAGCAGTTCTTC | CASSYTGRGPSFYNEQFF
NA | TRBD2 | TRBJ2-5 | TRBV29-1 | TGCAGCGCGGGGGGGGCGGTGGAGACCCAGTACTTC | CSAGGAVETQYF
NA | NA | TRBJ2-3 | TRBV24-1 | TGTGCCACCAGTGATTTGAGGGGACCCACAGATACGCAGTATTTT | CATSDLRGPTDTQYF
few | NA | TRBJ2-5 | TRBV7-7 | TGTGCTAGCAGCTTGGGCCGCCGCCAAGAGACCCAGTACTTC | CASSLGRRQETQYF
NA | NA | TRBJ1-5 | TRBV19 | TGTGCCAGTAGTATGGGAGCCGGGGCAGGGCTTAATCAGCCCCAGCATTTT | CASSMGAGAGLNQPQHF
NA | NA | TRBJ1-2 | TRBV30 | TGTGCCTGGAGTGTTTCAGTGGCTGGCTACACCTTC | CAWSVSVAGYTF
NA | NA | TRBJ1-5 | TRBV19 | TGTGCCAGTAAGACCAGGGGAATCGGCAATCAGCCCCAGCATTTT | CASKTRGIGNQPQHF